The 32 T cell receptor beta chains listed next were all sequenced from one sample in a study of T-cell reconstitution after alpha-beta-depleted transplantation in children. Preparation of the TCRbeta library used unique molecular identifiers. TCRdb processed the PCR reads anew with MiXCR; each CDR3 protein has one entry. The sample has about 470,000 distinct CDR3 sequences; about 45% are singletons. The source was PBMCs, collected before TCRalphabeta/CD19-depleted stem cell transplant. Every receptor here comes from a girl aged 2 to 10 with aplastic anemia, due to receive a stem cell transplant.

A single count supports this clonotype. This sequence joins TRBV24-1 and TRBJ2-7; 8 bases line up with TRBD1. This CDR3 is built from 13 residues. V lost 7 bases and J lost 6; bases outside the gene matches: 7. Germline-derived CDR1 and CDR2 are KGHDR and SFDVKD. As DNA, the CDR3 is TGTGCCACCAGCAAGACAGGGGTTAGCGAGCAGTACTTC. Translating gives CATSKTGVSEQYF.

The chain recombines TRBV7-2 with TRBJ2-3; unclear D gene. In germline, CDR1 is SGHTA, CDR2 FQGNSA. V was cut by 5 bases and J by 4 bases, with 10 bases left in between. The CDR3 sequence is 13 residues long. CDR3 DNA: TGTGCCAGCAGCCAGAGACTTGCAGATACGCAGTATTTT. Translated: CASSQRLADTQYF. Using reference TRBV7-2 and TRBJ2-3 for the parts outside the CDR3, the full variable domain is GAGVSQSPSNKVTEKGKDVELRCDPISGHTALYWYRQSLGQGLEFLIYFQGNSAPDKSGLPSDRFSAERTGGSVSTLTIQRTQQEDSAVYLCASSQRLADTQYFGPGTRLTVL.

The chain recombines TRBV5-1 with TRBJ2-1, with 11 positions matching TRBD2. Trimming cost V 1 base and J 6 bases; bases outside gene matches: 3. Germline assignment: CDR1 SGHRS and CDR2 YFSETQ. This CDR3 has 15 residues. The CDR3 bases are TGCGCCAGCAGCTTGCGGCTAGCGGGGGGCAATGAGCAGTTCTTC. Its translation: CASSLRLAGGNEQFF. Together with reference TRBV5-1 and TRBJ2-1, the CDR3 gives the full variable domain: KAGVTQTPRYLIKTRGQQVTLSCSPISGHRSVSWYQQTPGQGLQFLFEYFSETQRNKGNFPGRFSGRQFSNSRSEMNVSTLELGDSALYLCASSLRLAGGNEQFFGPGTRLTVL.

This clonotype showed up many times. V gene TRBV5-1 combines with J gene TRBJ2-3; D uncertain. V was cut by 6 bases and J by 0 bases, with 8 bases left in between. The CDR3 runs 13 residues. CDR1 is SGHRS, CDR2 YFSETQ, per germline. CDR3 loop: CASKVSSTDTQYF. The DNA for the CDR3 is TGCGCCAGCAAAGTTTCTAGCACAGATACGCAGTATTTT.

V gene TRBV2 combines with J gene TRBJ2-2, with 8 nucleotides matching TRBD1. The junction had 0 bases not matched to a gene; V was cut back by 0 bases and J by 0 bases. CDR1 is SNHLY, CDR2 FYNNEI, per germline. The CDR3 totals 16 residues. The CDR3 region is CASSEAGQANTGELFF. The CDR3 nucleotides read TGTGCCAGCAGTGAAGCGGGACAGGCGAACACCGGGGAGCTGTTTTTT.

The V and J genes are TRBV6-5 and TRBJ2-3; TRBD2 matches 7 bases. The CDR3 has 16 amino acids. Germline CDR1 MNHEY, CDR2 SVGAGI. The V and J ends lost 2 bases and 6 bases, in that order; junction bases with no gene match: 11. CDR3: CASSYGASGKGDTQYF. DNA of the CDR3: TGTGCCAGCAGTTACGGTGCTAGCGGCAAGGGGGATACGCAGTATTTT.

The chain joins TRBV20-1 to TRBJ2-5; possible D gene TRBD2, 7 bases. V was pared by 2 bases and J by 2 bases, with 15 bases between. CDR3 length: 15 residues. The V gene's germline CDR1 is DFQATT and CDR2 SNEGSKA (reference sequence). CDR3 coding DNA: TGCAGTGCTAGAAGGTCGCGGGGGCAGCAAGAGACCCAGTACTTC. Translation: CSARRSRGQQETQYF.

At least ten counts were recorded for this clonotype. The rearrangement links TRBV6-1 to TRBJ2-1; D might be TRBD1 (5 bases). The V end lost 4 bases, the J end lost 6 bases, and 10 bases lay between the germline ends. The V gene's germline CDR1 is MNHNS and CDR2 SASEGT. This CDR3 spans 13 amino acids. Here the CDR3 reads CASSGTLLNEQFF. As DNA, the CDR3 is TGTGCCAGCAGTGGGACACTCCTCAATGAGCAGTTCTTC.

This clonotype was observed at least ten times. This sequence joins TRBV27 and TRBJ2-1, with D perhaps TRBD1 (6 bases). The CDR3 sequence is 14 residues long. Germline assignment: CDR1 MNHEY and CDR2 SMNVEV (reference sequence). V shed 6 bases and J shed 2 bases, with 11 bases lying between them. In DNA form, the CDR3 reads TGTGCCAGCAGCCCCGGGACAACCTACAATGAGCAGTTCTTC. Encoded protein: CASSPGTTYNEQFF.

The rearrangement links TRBV18 to TRBJ2-4; D is ambiguous. Germline assignment: CDR1 KGHSH and CDR2 LQKENI. This CDR3 is 17 amino acids long. V lost 0 bases and J lost 0, with 12 bases in between. The CDR3 region has the DNA TGTGCCAGCTCACCACCGGCCGCAGACCTAGCCAAAAACATTCAGTACTTC. Its protein is CASSPPAADLAKNIQYF.

This clonotype was recorded at least ten times. The chain links TRBV5-5 to TRBJ1-2; 9 bases align to TRBD1. The CDR3 is 15 residues long. V dropped 4 bases and J dropped 7; count of bases not matched to a gene: 11. In germline, CDR1 is SGHKS, CDR2 YYEKEE (reference sequence). CDR3 DNA sequence: TGTGCCAGCAGCCCTTCCGGGACAGGGTCGCCTGGCTACACCTTC. As protein: CASSPSGTGSPGYTF.

The J gene is TRBJ2-3, the V gene TRBV5-1; 12 bases align to TRBD2. CDR1 and CDR2 (germline): SGHRS, YFSETQ. The junction had 8 bases not matched to a gene; V was cut back by 4 bases and J by 2 bases. This CDR3 spans 17 amino acids. The CDR3 sequence: CASSPGLAGFPTDTQYF. In DNA form, the CDR3 reads TGCGCCAGCAGCCCTGGACTAGCGGGATTCCCCACAGATACGCAGTATTTT.

This clonotype was seen many times. The V and J genes are TRBV4-1 and TRBJ2-1, with TRBD1 matching over 10 bases. The V gene end was trimmed by 1 base and the J gene end by 6 bases; junction bases not matched to a gene: 6. The CDR3 contains 16 residues. Germline CDR1 MGHRA, CDR2 YSYEKL. This CDR3 is CASSQGVGQGVNEQFF. Here the CDR3 DNA reads TGCGCCAGCAGCCAAGGAGTAGGACAGGGGGTCAATGAGCAGTTCTTC.

This clonotype was counted between two and nine times. This chain connects TRBV20-1 to TRBJ2-3; TRBD2 matches at 7 bases. This CDR3 has 13 residues. Losses at the gene ends were 6 bases for V and 0 bases for J; bases not matched to a gene: 3. Germline V CDR1 and CDR2: DFQATT, SNEGSKA (reference sequence). The CDR3 sequence: CSAVGGSTDTQYF. The CDR3 region has the DNA TGCAGTGCCGTCGGGGGGAGCACAGATACGCAGTATTTT.

This clonotype was found many times. The rearrangement uses TRBV7-6 and TRBJ2-1; 16 bases are a match to TRBD2. Per the germline V gene, CDR1 is SGHVS and CDR2 is FNYEAQ. The CDR3 runs 15 residues. The J segment lost 8 bases and the V segment lost 4 bases, leaving 2 bases of the junction unmatched. The CDR3 coding sequence is TGTGCCAGCAGCTCGGGACTAGCGGGAGGGCATGAGCAGTTCTTC. Protein product: CASSSGLAGGHEQFF.

The V and J genes are TRBV18 and TRBJ2-5, with 15 positions matching TRBD2. The CDR3 length is 18 residues. V dropped 4 bases and J dropped 5; count of bases not matched to a gene: 11. Germline assignment: CDR1 KGHSH and CDR2 LQKENI. Written as DNA, the CDR3 is TGTGCCAGCTCACTGCCGGGACTAGCGGGAGGCTCCAAGGAGACCCAGTACTTC. It translates to CASSLPGLAGGSKETQYF.

This clonotype appeared many times. This sequence joins TRBV5-4 and TRBJ2-7, with unresolved D. The CDR3 spans 15 residues. V gave up 0 bases and J gave up 6 bases, with 16 bases separating them. Germline V gene sequence: CDR1 SGHNT, CDR2 YYREEE (reference sequence). This chain's CDR3 is CASSLVGPVRREQYF. For the CDR3, the DNA is TGTGCCAGCAGCTTGGTCGGGCCGGTGCGCCGCGAGCAGTACTTC.

The chain combines TRBV5-1 with TRBJ1-1; D remains unclear. V was cut by 4 bases and J by 8 bases, with 12 bases left in between. The CDR3 is 12 amino acids. Per germline, CDR1 SGHRS and CDR2 YFSETQ. DNA of the CDR3: TGCGCCAGCAGCGACGACCGGAACGAAGCTTTCTTT. This gives the protein CASSDDRNEAFF.

In this sample, this clonotype turned up many times. The rearrangement links TRBV6-1 to TRBJ2-4; perhaps TRBD1 as D (6 bases). This CDR3 comprises 17 residues. Deletions cut 6 bases from V and 0 bases from J, with 18 bases between. Germline V CDR1 and CDR2: MNHNS, SASEGT. Here the CDR3 reads CASRPKTGGLAKNIQYF. The CDR3, as DNA: TGTGCCAGCAGGCCGAAGACAGGAGGCTTAGCCAAAAACATTCAGTACTTC.

This clonotype appeared many times. This sequence joins TRBV20-1 and TRBJ1-1, with unresolved D. Germline loops: CDR1 DFQATT, CDR2 SNEGSKA (reference sequence). This CDR3 is 14 amino acids long. V lost 3 bases, J lost 7 bases, and 18 bases lay in between. The CDR3 reads CSASRRPGILEAFF. The CDR3, as DNA: TGCAGTGCTAGTAGAAGGCCTGGGATCCTTGAAGCTTTCTTT.

This clonotype showed up just a few times. The chain combines TRBV18 with TRBJ1-5; no definite D call. Trimming cost V 3 bases and J 2 bases, with 8 bases left between them. Germline values: CDR1 KGHSH, CDR2 LQKENI. The CDR3 is made up of 14 amino acids. In nucleotides, the CDR3 is TGTGCCAGCTCACCTGGGGAGGGCAATCAGCCCCAGCATTTT. Its translation: CASSPGEGNQPQHF.

J is TRBJ2-7 and V is TRBV20-1; 8 bases fit TRBD1. The CDR3 has 15 amino acids. CDR1 and CDR2 from the germline V gene are DFQATT and SNEGSKA (reference sequence). J was trimmed by 6 bases and V by 0 bases; bases with no gene match: 10. The DNA for the CDR3 is TGCAGTGCTAGAGAGCCGCCAGGGGGCGCGGGCGAGCAGTACTTC. It yields the protein CSAREPPGGAGEQYF.

The V call is TRBV28, the J call TRBJ1-5; perhaps TRBD1 as D (6 bases). Germline V CDR1 and CDR2: MDHEN, SYDVKM. Trimming stripped 6 bases from V and 7 bases from J, with 10 bases between. The CDR3 totals 12 residues. The CDR3 DNA is TGTGCCAGCAGCCGGACAGTCCAGCCCCAGCATTTT. Its protein product is CASSRTVQPQHF.

In this sample, this clonotype turned up a few times. This chain uses TRBV7-6 with TRBJ2-2; TRBD1 agrees at 7 bases. The J segment lost 1 base and the V segment lost 3 bases, leaving 8 bases of the junction unmatched. There are 17 residues in the CDR3. The germline V gene encodes CDR1 SGHVS and CDR2 FNYEAQ. CDR3 DNA: TGTGCCAGCAGCTTGATCACCGGGACAGAGAACACCGGGGAGCTGTTTTTT. This translates into CASSLITGTENTGELFF. Based on the CDR3 plus reference TRBV7-6 and TRBJ2-2, the full variable domain is GAGVSQSPRYKVTKRGQDVALRCDPISGHVSLYWYRQALGQGPEFLTYFNYEAQQDKSGLPNDRFSAERPEGSISTLTIQRTEQRDSAMYRCASSLITGTENTGELFFGEGSRLTVL.

CDR3 sequence reads: CATSTRGTSGETQYF. CDR3 bases: TGTGCCACCAGCACAAGGGGGACTAGCGGGGAGACCCAGTACTTC. The rearrangement uses TRBV15 and TRBJ2-5; 12 bases match TRBD2. This CDR3 spans 15 amino acids. Unmatched junction bases numbered 5, after V lost 4 bases and J lost 5 bases. CDR1 is LNHNV, CDR2 YYDKDF, per germline (reference sequence).

This chain links TRBV10-3 with TRBJ2-7; 9 bases are a match to TRBD2. This CDR3 has 18 residues. Unmatched junction bases numbered 14, after V lost 5 bases and J lost 0 bases. Germline V gene lookup returns CDR1 ENHRY and CDR2 SYGVKD. The CDR3 nucleotides are TGTGCCATCAGTACATTTGGGGGTACTAGCGGGCACTCCTACGAGCAGTACTTC. It encodes CAISTFGGTSGHSYEQYF.

This chain uses TRBV20-1 with TRBJ2-7; 7 nucleotides match TRBD2. Germline V CDR1 and CDR2: DFQATT, SNEGSKA (reference sequence). The CDR3 length is 15 residues. With 0 bases clipped from V and 1 base from J, the junction kept 6 bases outside the gene matches. The CDR3 DNA sequence: TGCAGTGCTAGAGATCTTACTAGCGCGTCCTACGAGCAGTACTTC. Amino acids: CSARDLTSASYEQYF.

This clonotype was seen a few times. The V gene is TRBV4-2, the J gene TRBJ2-7; 7 nucleotides align to TRBD2. The CDR3 has 14 amino acids. V lost 6 bases and J lost 3; bases outside the gene matches: 8. Germline V gene data show CDR1 as LGHNA and CDR2 as YNFKEQ. The CDR3 nucleotides are TGTGCCAGCAGTGCGGGAGCTGTTAGCTACGAGCAGTACTTC. Its protein product is CASSAGAVSYEQYF.

The chain combines TRBV5-1 with TRBJ2-3, with 8 bases lining up with TRBD1. This CDR3 has 14 residues. Germline-derived CDR1 and CDR2 are SGHRS and YFSETQ. With 4 bases clipped from V and 2 bases from J, the junction kept 3 bases outside the gene matches. The CDR3: CASSQGQVTDTQYF. The CDR3 DNA sequence: TGCGCCAGCAGCCAGGGACAGGTCACAGATACGCAGTATTTT.

The chain recombines TRBV5-6 with TRBJ2-5, with 8 nucleotides matching TRBD2. In germline, CDR1 is SGHDT, CDR2 YYEEEE. CDR3 length: 18 amino acids. With 4 bases clipped from V and 4 bases from J, the junction kept 18 bases outside the gene matches. Written as DNA, the CDR3 is TGTGCCAGCAGCCCCGCTTCGAGAGTAGCGGGATGGGGAGAGACCCAGTACTTC. Its protein product is CASSPASRVAGWGETQYF. The full variable domain, its missing parts supplied by reference TRBV5-6 and TRBJ2-5, is DAGVTQSPTHLIKTRGQQVTLRCSPKSGHDTVSWYQQALGQGPQFIFQYYEEEERQRGNFPDRFSGHQFPNYSSELNVNALLLGDSALYLCASSPASRVAGWGETQYFGPGTRLLVL.

The V and J genes are TRBV28 and TRBJ2-7; 9 bases align to TRBD2. V gave up 3 bases and J gave up 7 bases; unmatched junction bases: 7. The CDR3 covers 14 residues. Germline CDR1 and CDR2: MDHEN and SYDVKM. CDR3 sequence: CASSLEREVAEQYF. The CDR3 region has the DNA TGTGCCAGCAGTTTGGAGCGGGAGGTAGCGGAGCAGTACTTC.

This rearrangement joins TRBV7-3 to TRBJ2-2, with D perhaps TRBD1 (6 bases). Germline CDR1 is SGHTA and CDR2 is FQGTGA. V was clipped by 0 bases and J by 0 bases, with 14 bases between them. The CDR3 has 18 residues. DNA for the CDR3: TGTGCCAGCAGCTTAACATATCCCGGGACATCGAACACCGGGGAGCTGTTTTTT. Translation gives CASSLTYPGTSNTGELFF.